Each of the 26 T cell receptor beta chains below was sequenced from the same sample in a study of regulatory T cells in long-lasting Graves disease (dated by TCRdb to the early 2020s). The sample's time point label, decoded: newly diagnosed GD, antithyroid drugs for less than 3 months. For both TCR sequencing and RNA sequencing, RNA was extracted from PBMCs in TRIzol. The library was generated by multiplex PCR. TCRdb shows the sequencer as Illumina HiSeq 4000. CDR3 regions were amplified by Arm-PCR with iRepertoire HTBI primers to construct TCR beta libraries. The raw public data were reprocessed by TCRdb itself: fastp quality trimming at Q25, MiXCR clonotype calling, in-frame beta chains only. CDR3 protein sequences are deduplicated, and each keeps its most common genes and DNA. This sample has about 460,000 distinct CDR3 sequences in its table, and around 15% of those were observed once. In total, the top ten clones hold roughly a sixth of the sample.

These same records also appear under a second study, on T cells in Graves' hyperthyroidism and ophthalmopathy.

The source material was peripheral blood mononuclear cells (PBMCs), sampled at new diagnosis, from a patient treated with antithyroid drugs. These receptors all stem from a woman between 50 and 59 years old with Graves disease. Donor details come from another sample of the same person, matched by shared clones.

This clonotype was detected ten times or more. V and J are TRBV28 and TRBJ2-7, with D perhaps matching TRBD1 (5 bases). Germline V CDR1 and CDR2: MDHEN, SYDVKM. Trimming took 9 bases from V and 2 from J, leaving 11 bases between them. The CDR3 length is 12 residues. As DNA, the CDR3 is TGTGCCAGTAGGAACAGGCCCTACGAGCAGTACTTC. Protein sequence: CASRNRPYEQYF.

This clonotype was found many times. The chain carries TRBV19 and TRBJ2-7; D unresolved. Germline-derived CDR1 and CDR2 are LNHDA and SQIVND (reference sequence). CDR3 length equals 13 residues. V lost 10 bases to trimming and J lost 2 bases, with 15 bases between them. This CDR3 reads CATAKAATYEQYF. The CDR3 DNA reads TGTGCCACCGCGAAGGCGGCCACCTACGAGCAGTACTTC.

This clonotype was detected many times. The chain combines TRBV12-3 or TRBV12-4 with TRBJ1-2; 10 bases agree with TRBD1. CDR3 length: 15 residues. V lost 6 bases and J lost 6; bases outside the gene matches: 10. CDR3 sequence: CASSQGQGLLDGYTF. The DNA for the CDR3 is TGTGCCAGCAGCCAGGGACAGGGGTTATTGGATGGCTACACCTTC.

This clonotype was seen a few times. This chain joins TRBV30 and TRBJ1-2, with 7 bases identical to TRBD1. The ends lost 3 bases at V and 4 bases at J; junction bases unmatched: 14. The germline gives CDR1 GTSNPN, CDR2 SVGIG (reference sequence). The CDR3 contains 16 residues. The CDR3, as DNA: TGTGCCTGGAGCGGGATACAGGGGAGCTCTAGCTATGGCTACACCTTC. Translated, it gives CAWSGIQGSSSYGYTF.

This clonotype was recorded a few times. CDR3 nucleotides: TGCAGTGCTAGACCGCCGGGTTTCGGACTAGAAGGGGCGGGAATGTACGAGCAGTACTTC. Its translation is CSARPPGFGLEGAGMYEQYF. The chain has TRBV20-1 and TRBJ2-7; 7 bases are shared with TRBD2. Trimming cost V 2 bases and J 4 bases; bases outside gene matches: 26. This CDR3 has 20 residues. The germline V gene encodes CDR1 DFQATT and CDR2 SNEGSKA (reference sequence).

In its sample, this clonotype was seen a few times. The rearrangement joins TRBV3-1 to TRBJ2-1; 15 positions agree with TRBD2. J lost 0 bases, V lost 0 bases, and 3 bases had no gene match. This CDR3 is 19 amino acids long. From germline, CDR1 is LGHDT and CDR2 YNNKEL (reference sequence). The CDR3 region has the DNA TGTGCCAGCAGCCAAGAGGGACTAGCGGGAGGACACTCCTACAATGAGCAGTTCTTC. Protein sequence: CASSQEGLAGGHSYNEQFF.

This clonotype was counted a few times. This sequence joins TRBV7-3 and TRBJ2-3; 15 nucleotides agree with TRBD2. Germline assignment: CDR1 SGHTA and CDR2 FQGTGA. The CDR3 covers 20 residues. V lost 2 bases, J lost 5 bases, and 14 bases stayed unmatched. The CDR3 region has the DNA TGTGCCAGCAGCTTATTGATGGGACTAGCGGGAGGTAGAGGGATAGATACGCAGTATTTT. Its protein product is CASSLLMGLAGGRGIDTQYF.

This clonotype has ten or more counts. This CDR3 reads CASSSAGPLGEQYF. CDR3 bases: TGTGCCAGCAGTAGTGCAGGGCCTTTGGGCGAGCAGTACTTC. The rearrangement uses TRBV5-6 and TRBJ2-7; D is perhaps TRBD1 (5 bases). V lost 5 bases and J 6 bases, leaving 18 bases between the germline ends. CDR1 and CDR2 (germline): SGHDT, YYEEEE. The CDR3 extends over 14 amino acids. The full variable domain, in which reference TRBV5-6 and TRBJ2-7 provide the parts outside the CDR3, is DAGVTQSPTHLIKTRGQQVTLRCSPKSGHDTVSWYQQALGQGPQFIFQYYEEEERQRGNFPDRFSGHQFPNYSSELNVNALLLGDSALYLCASSSAGPLGEQYFGPGTRLTVT.

This clonotype was found many times. The chain uses TRBV27 and TRBJ2-6, with 9 nucleotides matching TRBD1. The trim removed 10 bases at V and 4 bases at J, leaving 2 bases unmatched. The CDR3 extends over 13 amino acids. Germline V gives CDR1 MNHEY, CDR2 SMNVEV (reference sequence). The chain's CDR3 is CATTGGGANVLTF. The CDR3 DNA reads as TGTGCCACGACAGGGGGGGGGGCCAACGTCCTGACTTTC.

This clonotype was recorded many times. The chain carries TRBV5-1 and TRBJ2-1; D ambiguous. With 0 bases removed from V and 9 bases from J, the gap between germline ends came to 13 bases. This CDR3 has 14 amino acids. Germline V CDR1 and CDR2: SGHRS, YFSETQ. DNA for the CDR3: TGCGCCAGCAGCTTGGTGCCCTTGACGAGTGAGCAGTTCTTC. It is translated as CASSLVPLTSEQFF. The full variable domain, with the rest looked up from reference TRBV5-1 and TRBJ2-1, is KAGVTQTPRYLIKTRGQQVTLSCSPISGHRSVSWYQQTPGQGLQFLFEYFSETQRNKGNFPGRFSGRQFSNSRSEMNVSTLELGDSALYLCASSLVPLTSEQFFGPGTRLTVL.

The sample holds many counts of this clonotype. This sequence joins TRBV4-1 and TRBJ2-7; TRBD1 aligns across 7 bases. The CDR3 runs to 15 residues. CDR1 is MGHRA, CDR2 YSYEKL, per germline. V was clipped by 0 bases and J by 4 bases; unmatched bases: 6. The CDR3 coding sequence is TGCGCCAGCAGCCAAGAATACCGGGACAGATACGAGCAGTACTTC. Its protein product is CASSQEYRDRYEQYF.

The chain recombines TRBV19 with TRBJ1-6, with D unclear. The CDR3 consists of 14 residues. CDR1 is LNHDA, CDR2 SQIVND, per germline (reference sequence). Trimming pared 1 base from V and 8 bases from J, leaving 9 bases between. CDR3: CASSIGGLDSPLHF. CDR3 sequence (DNA): TGTGCCAGTAGTATAGGAGGGCTTGATTCACCCCTCCACTTT.

This clonotype has just a few counts. V gene TRBV28 combines with J gene TRBJ2-7; a possible D gene is TRBD2 (5 bases). The CDR3 has 13 amino acids. V was cut by 6 bases and J by 4 bases, with 13 bases left in between. Germline loops: CDR1 MDHEN, CDR2 SYDVKM. CDR3 protein: CASSQGPGYEQYF. In DNA form, the CDR3 reads TGTGCCAGCAGCCAAGGACCGGGATACGAGCAGTACTTC.

This clonotype was seen many times. The CDR3 reads CASNVDLSTTQYF. CDR3 sequence (DNA): TGTGCCAGCAACGTGGACCTTTCCACGACGCAGTATTTT. The chain recombines TRBV28 with TRBJ2-3; no clear D gene. Trimming removed 7 bases at V and 9 bases at J, with 17 bases between. Germline CDR1 and CDR2: MDHEN and SYDVKM. The CDR3 sequence is 13 residues long.

The chain combines TRBV29-1 with TRBJ2-3, with D possibly TRBD2 on 6 matching bases. Looked up from germline, CDR1 is SQVTM and CDR2 is ANQGSEA. The germline V and J ends were trimmed by 4 bases and 8 bases, with 25 bases remaining between them. The CDR3 spans 16 residues. The CDR3 loop reads CSVAPLYRERAGTQYF. The CDR3 nucleotides read TGCAGCGTTGCCCCCTTGTACCGGGAGAGGGCAGGTACGCAGTATTTT.

The chain is built from TRBV20-1 and TRBJ2-3; 11 bases match TRBD1. Trimming removed 0 bases from V and 8 bases from J; junction bases left unmatched: 7. The CDR3 spans 15 residues. Germline V gene data show CDR1 as DFQATT and CDR2 as SNEGSKA (reference sequence). The chain's CDR3 is CSARDDGTGGLTQYF. The CDR3 DNA sequence: TGCAGTGCTAGAGACGATGGGACAGGGGGTCTTACGCAGTATTTT.

This clonotype was counted ten times or more. This chain links TRBV20-1 with TRBJ1-3; D is undetermined. The germline gives CDR1 DFQATT, CDR2 SNEGSKA (reference sequence). The CDR3 spans 11 residues. V gave up 6 bases and J gave up 7 bases, with 10 bases separating them. This CDR3 reads CSAPLGNTIYF. The CDR3, as DNA: TGCAGTGCCCCGCTTGGGAACACCATATATTTT.

This clonotype was seen ten or more times. The rearrangement joins TRBV12-3 or TRBV12-4 to TRBJ2-6, with TRBD1 matching over 10 bases. V shed 6 bases, J shed 1 base, and the junction held 6 bases outside the gene matches. This CDR3 has 17 amino acids. This chain's CDR3 is CASREDRGDSGANVLTF. The CDR3 DNA follows: TGTGCCAGCAGGGAGGACAGGGGGGATTCTGGGGCCAACGTCCTGACTTTC.

This clonotype was recorded at least ten times. The chain links TRBV7-2 to TRBJ1-5; 11 bases fit TRBD1. V lost 3 bases, J lost 4 bases, and 2 bases stayed unmatched. CDR3 length: 15 amino acids. Germline CDR1 reads SGHTA; CDR2 reads FQGNSA. The CDR3 spells CASSFGQGANQPQHF. DNA for the CDR3: TGTGCCAGCAGCTTCGGACAGGGGGCGAATCAGCCCCAGCATTTT. The full variable domain, completed using reference TRBV7-2 and TRBJ1-5, is GAGVSQSPSNKVTEKGKDVELRCDPISGHTALYWYRQSLGQGLEFLIYFQGNSAPDKSGLPSDRFSAERTGGSVSTLTIQRTQQEDSAVYLCASSFGQGANQPQHFGDGTRLSIL.

This clonotype showed up many times. The chain has TRBV2 and TRBJ1-5; D may be TRBD1 (5 bases). V was clipped by 6 bases and J by 7 bases, with 13 bases between them. CDR1 and CDR2 from the germline V gene are SNHLY and FYNNEI. This CDR3 is 13 amino acids long. CDR3 residues: CASRYRLRQPQHF. The CDR3 region has the DNA TGTGCCAGCAGGTACAGGTTAAGGCAGCCCCAGCATTTT.

This clonotype was counted only a few times. V usage is TRBV7-9 and J usage is TRBJ1-5; D remains unclear. V dropped 3 bases and J dropped 5 bases, with 11 bases sitting between them. This CDR3 is 14 amino acids long. Per the germline V gene, CDR1 is SEHNR and CDR2 is FQNEAQ (reference sequence). CDR3 sequence (DNA): TGTGCCAGCAGCTTTGGCGGGTCAGATCAGCCCCAGCATTTT. Its protein product is CASSFGGSDQPQHF.

The J gene is TRBJ2-5, the V gene TRBV7-2; 13 nucleotides agree with TRBD2. Per germline, CDR1 SGHTA and CDR2 FQGNSA. CDR3 length equals 19 residues. V was pared by 8 bases and J by 1 base, with 16 bases of the junction left unmatched. CDR3 region: CASRVWGTSGRAFQETQYF. The CDR3, as DNA: TGTGCCAGCCGGGTTTGGGGAACTAGCGGGAGGGCTTTCCAAGAGACCCAGTACTTC.

This clonotype came up many times. V usage is TRBV6-1 and J usage is TRBJ2-1; D is unresolved. The CDR3 runs to 14 residues. The V end was cut by 3 bases, the J end by 0 bases, with 6 bases between. CDR1 and CDR2 (germline): MNHNS, SASEGT. CDR3 in DNA: TGTGCCAGCAGTGAGACTCGCTCCTACAATGAGCAGTTCTTC. Its translation: CASSETRSYNEQFF.

The genes are TRBV10-3 and TRBJ1-4; a possible D gene is TRBD1 (5 bases). V lost 1 base and J lost 4, with 7 bases in between. Germline loops: CDR1 ENHRY, CDR2 SYGVKD. This CDR3 is 14 amino acids long. The CDR3 DNA sequence: TGTGCCATCAGTGAGTTGGGGGGTAATGAAAAACTGTTTTTT. Translation: CAISELGGNEKLFF.

This clonotype was detected ten times or more. V is TRBV12-3 or TRBV12-4 and J is TRBJ2-7; no reliable D call. The CDR3 spans 16 residues. The germline V and J ends were trimmed by 5 bases and 2 bases, with 19 bases remaining between them. The CDR3 here is CASSTHGELKAYEQYF. As DNA, the CDR3 is TGTGCCAGCAGTACGCACGGCGAGCTAAAGGCCTACGAGCAGTACTTC.

This CDR3 is CSVASSGRDIQYF. The CDR3 nucleotides read TGCAGCGTTGCGTCTAGCGGGAGGGACATTCAGTACTTC. This sequence joins TRBV29-1 and TRBJ2-4, with 12 bases aligning to TRBD2. Trimming cost V 4 bases and J 8 bases; bases outside gene matches: 3. From germline, CDR1 is SQVTM and CDR2 ANQGSEA. The CDR3 contains 13 residues.